This T cell receptor (beta chain) was obtained from a study of cytomegalovirus exposure and HLA in healthy donors. Regarding the study as a whole: Confirmation in vitro established that a few CMV-associated chains were specific for CMV antigens. Investigators reported fewer than 200 TCR beta chains as tied to cytomegalovirus. That first-cohort TCR clusters tended to co-occur in the 95 to 150 validation repertoires was found in a later analysis.

The protocol was immunoSEQ multiplex PCR, while the TCRdb copy is restricted to in-frame clones and leaves out a portion. The table includes more than 120,000 clones, 80% to 90% detected once. Notes on this clone: As yet, its antigen is unknown.

V was trimmed by 5 bases and J by 6 bases, leaving 22 bases between them. Germline V gene data show CDR1 as SEHNR and CDR2 as FQNEAQ (reference sequence). The CDR3 spans 16 residues. What was sequenced was PBMCs. The receptor was isolated from a man between 18 and 35 years old in good health and CMV-seropositive. The V and J genes are TRBV7-9 and TRBJ1-2, with D possibly matching TRBD1 (5 bases). In DNA form, the CDR3 reads TGTGCCAGCAGCCCGCCCTGGGAACAGGTTGTGAATGGCTACACCTTC. Residues: CASSPPWEQVVNGYTF.